Included here is one TCR beta chain sequence, with context. Its target is not known. Clones were read by immunoSEQ multiplex PCR, and TCRdb kept only the in-frame ones, dropping some. Counted here are some 18,000 clones, 65% to 85% occurring once; the ten biggest clones make up just over 25%. These data belong to a study of T cells in tumors after PD-1 blockade. General study findings and limits: Peripheral recruitment is suggested, as some novel exhausted tumor clones were in pre-treatment blood.

Sequencing was performed on PBMCs, taken after anti-PD-1 therapy. The sequence was collected from a human donor with advanced basal cell or squamous cell carcinoma (not recorded which).

The CDR3 sequence is CASSKDGNNSPLHF. CDR3 nucleotides: TGTGCCAGCTCCAAGGACGGCAATAATTCACCCCTCCACTTT. The genes are TRBV18 and TRBJ1-6; the D is unclear. Germline CDR1 is KGHSH and CDR2 is LQKENI. The CDR3 length is 14 residues. Trimming took off 6 bases at V and 5 bases at J, with 11 bases between the two ends.